This TCR beta chain was captured in a study of T cell responses to AZD1222 COVID-19 vaccine. The data were produced by immunoSEQ multiplex PCR, yet TCRdb's version contains in-frame clones alone and is incomplete. The data contain roughly 110,000 clones, about 90% of them singletons. This CDR3 comprises 15 residues. CDR1 is LGHNA, CDR2 YSLEER, per germline. V was cut by 2 bases and J by 3 bases, with 11 bases left in between. Pooled samples include second doses given at about 4 or 12 weeks. The chain couples TRBV4-3 to TRBJ1-3, with D perhaps TRBD1 (5 bases). This TCR was recovered from an adult who received the AZD1222 COVID-19 vaccine. The sample consisted of peripheral blood, taken 28 days after the second AZD1222 dose. The DNA of the CDR3 is TGCGCCAGCAGCCAAAGCTGGGGGTTTGGAAACACCATATATTTT. It is translated as CASSQSWGFGNTIYF.